These T cell receptor beta chains were read from a single sample in a study of blood T cell repertoires in COVID-19. Assay: immunoSEQ multiplex PCR; the TCRdb copy retains only in-frame clones and omits some. Among fewer than 400,000 clones listed, more than 85% were seen once. The sample consisted of PBMCs or T cells enriched from blood (not recorded which). These receptors came from a woman younger than 45 who had been exposed to COVID-19. CDR3s leave out the opening cysteine and the closing phenylalanine or tryptophan.

cdr3_length	v_call	j_call	cdr3_aa
11	TRBV6-1	TRBJ1-2	ASSEESGYGYT
11	TRBV19	TRBJ1-2	ASSSGREYGYT
10	TRBV6-5	TRBJ1-2	ASRPSHYGYT
12	TRBV4-2	TRBJ1-6	ASNPGQGVSPLH
12	TRBV6-2/TRBV6-3	TRBJ2-7	ASSYQQGADEQY
12	TRBV5-1	TRBJ2-7	ASSPGVPSYEQY
10	TRBV5-1	TRBJ2-7	ASKQGAYEQY
13	TRBV7-2	TRBJ2-1	ASSPTGDHYNEQF
12	TRBV7-4	TRBJ1-5	ASSFVKGDQPQH
16	TRBV4-3	TRBJ2-5	ASSQDKIWSGEKETQY
14	TRBV5-1	TRBJ2-7	ASSLSVGGRFDEQY
14	TRBV7-6	TRBJ1-5	ASSLVPGQPNQPQH
14	TRBV2	TRBJ2-3	ASRERGLAGADTQY
15	TRBV14	TRBJ2-3	ASSLGLAGVITDTQY
15	TRBV10-3	TRBJ1-1	AISPQRRGRMDTEAF
14	TRBV11-2	TRBJ2-1	ASSLVTGGGDNEQF
14	TRBV6-1	TRBJ2-1	ASSAGLARPYNEQF
13	TRBV9	TRBJ1-5	ASSVDGQSNQPQH
13	TRBV7-2	TRBJ1-2	ASSTEWQGASGYT
11	TRBV6-5	TRBJ1-5	ASTDIRGGPQH
14	TRBV19	TRBJ2-3	ASRRDRGRSTDTQY
11	TRBV6-5	TRBJ1-2	ASSNTGIYGYT
14	TRBV5-1	TRBJ2-7	ASSYSSARTPYEQY
11	TRBV5-1	TRBJ2-1	ASSAPMLNEQF
14	TRBV18	TRBJ1-5	ASSQALTGRGQPQH
10	TRBV4-1	TRBJ1-1	ASSSGDTEAF
13	TRBV5-1	TRBJ1-1	ASSGQTGVGTEAF